This entry is about one T cell receptor beta chain. A single base separates this from a much larger clone, so it may be a read error. Assay: immunoSEQ multiplex PCR; the TCRdb copy retains only in-frame clones and omits some. This repertoire shows fewer than 500,000 clones, around 90% found once; its top ten account for 5.5% to 7.5%. The source of the sample is a study of control samples from healthy donors and cancer patients. The CDR3 spans 16 residues. The V gene lost 0 bases and the J gene lost 5 bases, with 16 bases spanning the gap. Germline values: CDR1 LGHNA, CDR2 YSLEER. This sequence was found in a man aged 35 to 55 with head and neck cancer. Sequencing was carried out using PBMCs. J is TRBJ2-5 and V is TRBV4-3; D possibly corresponds to TRBD2 (7 bases). The CDR3 spells CASSQEEGGGAETQYF. CDR3 DNA: TGCGCCAGCAGCCAAGAAGAGGGGGGGGGCGCCGAGACCCAGTACTTC.